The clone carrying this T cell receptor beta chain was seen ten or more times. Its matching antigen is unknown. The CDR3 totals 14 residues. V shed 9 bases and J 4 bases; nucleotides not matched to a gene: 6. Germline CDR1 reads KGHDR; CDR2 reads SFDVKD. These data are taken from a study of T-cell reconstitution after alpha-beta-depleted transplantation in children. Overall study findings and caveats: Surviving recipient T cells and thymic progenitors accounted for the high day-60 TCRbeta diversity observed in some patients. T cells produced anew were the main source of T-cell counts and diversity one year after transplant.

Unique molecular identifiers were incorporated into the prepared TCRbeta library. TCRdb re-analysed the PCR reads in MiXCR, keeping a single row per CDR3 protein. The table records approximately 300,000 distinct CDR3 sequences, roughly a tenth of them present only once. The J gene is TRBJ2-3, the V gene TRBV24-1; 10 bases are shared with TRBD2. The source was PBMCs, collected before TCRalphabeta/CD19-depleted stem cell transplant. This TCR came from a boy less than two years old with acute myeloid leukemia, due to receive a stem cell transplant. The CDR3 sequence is CATFTSGMADTQYF. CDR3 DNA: TGTGCCACCTTTACTAGCGGGATGGCAGATACGCAGTATTTT.